The rows below give T cell receptor beta chains drawn from one sample of a study of cytomegalovirus exposure and HLA in healthy donors. Clones were sequenced by immunoSEQ multiplex PCR, and TCRdb holds only the in-frame ones, with some missing. Among hundreds of thousands of clones, approximately 83% were seen once, and the ten largest hold less than 1.5%. Sequenced sample: PBMCs. These receptors were taken from a woman aged 25 to 39 in good health and CMV-seropositive. Each CDR3 is given with its conserved first and last residue. The order of the fields is D gene, J gene, V gene, clone size, CDR3 DNA, CDR3 protein. A D gene is named only where the DNA matches it firmly. Not every row has a clone size; where given, it reads once, few, many or a size class.

>NA|TRBJ2-7|TRBV25-1|NA
TGTGCCAGCAGTGAGGTAGGAGACAGAGCCTACGAGCAGTACTTC
CASSEVGDRAYEQYF
>NA|TRBJ2-3|TRBV5-6|NA
TGTGCCAGCAGCTTGCCAGGGTTGGATACGCAGTATTTT
CASSLPGLDTQYF
>NA|TRBJ1-4|TRBV6-1|NA
TGTGCCAGCATCCCCGGGATGGGATTTGAAAAACTGTTTTTT
CASIPGMGFEKLFF
>NA|TRBJ1-3|TRBV27|few
TGTGCCAGCAGTTTATCGGTCGGTGGAAACACCATATATTTT
CASSLSVGGNTIYF
>TRBD2|TRBJ2-1|TRBV9|NA
TGTGCCAGCAGCCCGGCTAGCGGGTTCAATGAGCAGTTCTTC
CASSPASGFNEQFF
>TRBD1|TRBJ1-2|TRBV10-3|NA
TGTGCCATCAGTGAGAGGACAGGGGGCGACTATGGCTACACCTTC
CAISERTGGDYGYTF
>NA|TRBJ1-5|TRBV6-1|NA
TGTGCCAGCAGCGAGGCGGTGGGTGTTCAGCCCCAGCATTTT
CASSEAVGVQPQHF
>NA|TRBJ2-5|TRBV12-2|NA
TGTGCAAGTCGCTTAGCCGGGACAGGGTCCCAAGAGACCCAGTACTTC
CASRLAGTGSQETQYF
>NA|TRBJ1-2|TRBV6-1|NA
TGTGCCAGCAGTGGGGGACTGTTTGAGCGGAACTATGGCTACACCTTC
CASSGGLFERNYGYTF
>NA|TRBJ2-7|TRBV10-2|NA
TGCGCCAGCAGTGAGTCCCCGGGAGTGCTCCACGAGCAGTACTTC
CASSESPGVLHEQYF
>TRBD1|TRBJ2-7|TRBV6-5|NA
TGTGCCAGCAGTCCAGGGACAGTGCCCTACGAGCAGTACTTC
CASSPGTVPYEQYF
>NA|TRBJ2-5|TRBV5-1|NA
TGCGCCAGCGGGTCCGGAGATATCCAAGAGACCCAGTACTTC
CASGSGDIQETQYF
>TRBD2|TRBJ2-3|TRBV5-6|once
TGTGCCAGCAGCTTGGCAGGCCGTGGACTAGCTGACGGAAATACGCAGTATTTT
CASSLAGRGLADGNTQYF
>NA|TRBJ2-3|TRBV7-2|NA
TGTGCCAGCAGCTTCTGGGGCGCTAGCACAGATACGCAGTATTTT
CASSFWGASTDTQYF
>NA|TRBJ1-4|TRBV4-1|NA
TGCGCCAGCAGCCCCTTAGGACAGACTAATGAAAAACTGTTTTTT
CASSPLGQTNEKLFF
>NA|TRBJ2-1|TRBV9|NA
TGTGCCAGCAGCGTAGGGAGCGGGACAGGCTCCTACAATGAGCAGTTCTTC
CASSVGSGTGSYNEQFF
>NA|TRBJ2-2|TRBV28|NA
TGTGCCAGCAGTTCAGGGGTCGCCGGGGAGCTGTTTTTT
CASSSGVAGELFF
>NA|TRBJ1-2|TRBV28|NA
TGTGCCAGCAGTTTAAGAGGGCCCCGGACGCATGGCTACACCTTC
CASSLRGPRTHGYTF
>NA|TRBJ2-7|TRBV4-1|few
TGCGCCAGCAGCCGGGGGGAGCTGCCGATCTACGAGCAGTACTTC
CASSRGELPIYEQYF
>TRBD1|TRBJ1-1|TRBV19|NA
TGTGCCAGTAGGCCGACACCTAAGACAGGGACCTCTGAGACAGCTTTCTTT
CASRPTPKTGTSETAFF
>TRBD2|TRBJ2-3|TRBV7-3|NA
TGTGCCAGCAGCTTATCGACTAGCGGGTTTAGCACAGATACGCAGTATTTT
CASSLSTSGFSTDTQYF
>TRBD2|TRBJ2-1|TRBV4-1|NA
TGCGCCAGCAGCCTAATTACTAGCGGCTCCTACAATGAGCAGTTCTTC
CASSLITSGSYNEQFF